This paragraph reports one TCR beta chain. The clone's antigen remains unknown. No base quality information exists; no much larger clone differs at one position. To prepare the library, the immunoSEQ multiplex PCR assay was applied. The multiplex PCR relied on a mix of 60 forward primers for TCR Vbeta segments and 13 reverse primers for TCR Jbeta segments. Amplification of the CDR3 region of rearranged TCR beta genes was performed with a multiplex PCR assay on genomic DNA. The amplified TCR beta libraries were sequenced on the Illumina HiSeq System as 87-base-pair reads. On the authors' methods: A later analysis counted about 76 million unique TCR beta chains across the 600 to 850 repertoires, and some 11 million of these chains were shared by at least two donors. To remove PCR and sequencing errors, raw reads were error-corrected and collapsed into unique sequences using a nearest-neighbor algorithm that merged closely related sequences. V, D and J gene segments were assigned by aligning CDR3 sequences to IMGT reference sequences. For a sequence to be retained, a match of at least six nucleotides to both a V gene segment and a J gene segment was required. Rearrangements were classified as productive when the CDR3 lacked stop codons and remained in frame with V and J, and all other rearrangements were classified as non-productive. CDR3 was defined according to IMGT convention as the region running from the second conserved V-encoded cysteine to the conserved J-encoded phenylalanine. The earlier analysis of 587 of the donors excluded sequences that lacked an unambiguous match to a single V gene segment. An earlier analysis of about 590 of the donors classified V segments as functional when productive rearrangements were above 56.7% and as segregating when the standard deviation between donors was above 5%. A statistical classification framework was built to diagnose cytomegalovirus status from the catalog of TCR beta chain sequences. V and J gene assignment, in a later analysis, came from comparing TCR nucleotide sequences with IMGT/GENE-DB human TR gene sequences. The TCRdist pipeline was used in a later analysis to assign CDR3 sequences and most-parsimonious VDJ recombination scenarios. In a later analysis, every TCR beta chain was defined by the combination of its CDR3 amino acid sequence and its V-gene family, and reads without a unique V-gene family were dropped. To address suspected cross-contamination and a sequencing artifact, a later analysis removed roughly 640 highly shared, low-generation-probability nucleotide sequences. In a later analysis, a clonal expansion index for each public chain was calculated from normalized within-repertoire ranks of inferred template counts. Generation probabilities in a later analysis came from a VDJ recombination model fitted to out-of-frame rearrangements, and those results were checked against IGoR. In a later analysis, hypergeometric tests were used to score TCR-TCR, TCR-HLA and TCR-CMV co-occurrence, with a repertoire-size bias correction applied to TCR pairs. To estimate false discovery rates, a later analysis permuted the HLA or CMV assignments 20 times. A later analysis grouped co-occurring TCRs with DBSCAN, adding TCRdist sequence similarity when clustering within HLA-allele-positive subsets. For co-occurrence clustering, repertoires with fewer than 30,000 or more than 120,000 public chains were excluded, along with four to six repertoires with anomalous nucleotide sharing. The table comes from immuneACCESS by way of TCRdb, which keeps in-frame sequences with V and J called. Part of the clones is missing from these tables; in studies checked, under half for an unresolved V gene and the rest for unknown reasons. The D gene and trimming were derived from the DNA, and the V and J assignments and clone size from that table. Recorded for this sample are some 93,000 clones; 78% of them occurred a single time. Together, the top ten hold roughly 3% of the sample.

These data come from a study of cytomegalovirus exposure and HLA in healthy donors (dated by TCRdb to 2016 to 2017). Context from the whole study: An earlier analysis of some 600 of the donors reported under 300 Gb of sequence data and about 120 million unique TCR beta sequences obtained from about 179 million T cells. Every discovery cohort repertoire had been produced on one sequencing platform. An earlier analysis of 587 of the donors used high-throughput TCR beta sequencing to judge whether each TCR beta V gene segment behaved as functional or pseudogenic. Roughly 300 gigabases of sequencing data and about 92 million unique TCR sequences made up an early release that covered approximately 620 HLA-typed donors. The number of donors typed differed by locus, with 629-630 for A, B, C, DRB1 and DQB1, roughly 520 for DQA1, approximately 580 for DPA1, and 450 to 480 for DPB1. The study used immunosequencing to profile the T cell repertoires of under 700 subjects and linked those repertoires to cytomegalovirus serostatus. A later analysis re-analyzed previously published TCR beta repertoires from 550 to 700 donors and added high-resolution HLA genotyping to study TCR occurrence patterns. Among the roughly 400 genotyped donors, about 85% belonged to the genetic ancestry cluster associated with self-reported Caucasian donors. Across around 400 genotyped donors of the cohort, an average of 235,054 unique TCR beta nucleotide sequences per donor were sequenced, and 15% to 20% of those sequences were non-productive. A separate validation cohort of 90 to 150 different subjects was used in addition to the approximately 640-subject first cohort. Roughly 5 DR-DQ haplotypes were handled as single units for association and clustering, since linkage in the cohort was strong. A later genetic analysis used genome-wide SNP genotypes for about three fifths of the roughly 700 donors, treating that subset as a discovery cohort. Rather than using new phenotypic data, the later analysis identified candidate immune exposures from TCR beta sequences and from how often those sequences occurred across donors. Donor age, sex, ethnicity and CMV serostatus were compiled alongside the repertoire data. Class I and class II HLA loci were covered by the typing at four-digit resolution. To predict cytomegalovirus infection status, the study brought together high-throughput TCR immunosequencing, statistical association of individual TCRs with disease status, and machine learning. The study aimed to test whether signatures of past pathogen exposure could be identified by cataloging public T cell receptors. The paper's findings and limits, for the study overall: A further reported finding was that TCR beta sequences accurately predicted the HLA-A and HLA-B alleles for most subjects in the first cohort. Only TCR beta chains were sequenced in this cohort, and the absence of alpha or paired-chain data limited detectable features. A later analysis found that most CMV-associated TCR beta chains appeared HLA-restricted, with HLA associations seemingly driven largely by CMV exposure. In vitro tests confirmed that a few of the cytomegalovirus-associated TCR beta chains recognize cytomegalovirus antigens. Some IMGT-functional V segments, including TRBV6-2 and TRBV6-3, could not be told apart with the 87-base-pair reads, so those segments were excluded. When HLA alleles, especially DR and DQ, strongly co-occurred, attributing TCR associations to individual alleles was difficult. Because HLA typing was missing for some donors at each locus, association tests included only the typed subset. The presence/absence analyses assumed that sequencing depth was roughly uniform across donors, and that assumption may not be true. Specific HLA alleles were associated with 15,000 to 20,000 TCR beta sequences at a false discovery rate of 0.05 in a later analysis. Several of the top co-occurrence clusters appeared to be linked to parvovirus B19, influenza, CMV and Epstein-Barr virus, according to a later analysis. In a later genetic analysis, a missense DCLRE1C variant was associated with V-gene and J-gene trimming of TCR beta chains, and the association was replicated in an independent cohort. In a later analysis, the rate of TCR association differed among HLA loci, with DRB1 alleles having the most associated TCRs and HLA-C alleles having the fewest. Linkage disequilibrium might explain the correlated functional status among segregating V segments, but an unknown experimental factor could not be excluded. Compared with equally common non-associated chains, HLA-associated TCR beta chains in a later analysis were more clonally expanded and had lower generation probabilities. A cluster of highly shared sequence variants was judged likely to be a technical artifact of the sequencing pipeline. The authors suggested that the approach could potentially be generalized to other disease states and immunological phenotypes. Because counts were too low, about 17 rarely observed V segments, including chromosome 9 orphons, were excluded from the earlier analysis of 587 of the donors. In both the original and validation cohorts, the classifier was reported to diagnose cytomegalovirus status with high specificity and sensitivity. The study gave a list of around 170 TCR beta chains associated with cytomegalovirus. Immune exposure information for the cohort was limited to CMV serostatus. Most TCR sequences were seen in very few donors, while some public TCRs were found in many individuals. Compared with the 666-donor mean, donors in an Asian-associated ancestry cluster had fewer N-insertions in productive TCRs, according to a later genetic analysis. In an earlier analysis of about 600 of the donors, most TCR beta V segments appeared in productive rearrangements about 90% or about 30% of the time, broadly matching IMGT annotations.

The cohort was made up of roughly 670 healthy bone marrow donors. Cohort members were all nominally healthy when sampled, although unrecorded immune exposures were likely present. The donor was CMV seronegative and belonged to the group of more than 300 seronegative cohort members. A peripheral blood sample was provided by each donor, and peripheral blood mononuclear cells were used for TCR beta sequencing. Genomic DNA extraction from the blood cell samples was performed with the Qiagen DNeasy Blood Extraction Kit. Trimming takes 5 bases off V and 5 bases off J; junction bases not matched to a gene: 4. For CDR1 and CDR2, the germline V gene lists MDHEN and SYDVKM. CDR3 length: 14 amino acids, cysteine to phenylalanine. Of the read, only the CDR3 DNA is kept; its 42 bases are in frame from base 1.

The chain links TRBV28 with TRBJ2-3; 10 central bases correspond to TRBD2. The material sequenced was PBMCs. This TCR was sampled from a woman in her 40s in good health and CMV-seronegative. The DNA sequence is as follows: TGTGCCAGCAGTCCGTCTAGCGGGAGAGATACGCAGTATTTT. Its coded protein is CASSPSSGRDTQYF.